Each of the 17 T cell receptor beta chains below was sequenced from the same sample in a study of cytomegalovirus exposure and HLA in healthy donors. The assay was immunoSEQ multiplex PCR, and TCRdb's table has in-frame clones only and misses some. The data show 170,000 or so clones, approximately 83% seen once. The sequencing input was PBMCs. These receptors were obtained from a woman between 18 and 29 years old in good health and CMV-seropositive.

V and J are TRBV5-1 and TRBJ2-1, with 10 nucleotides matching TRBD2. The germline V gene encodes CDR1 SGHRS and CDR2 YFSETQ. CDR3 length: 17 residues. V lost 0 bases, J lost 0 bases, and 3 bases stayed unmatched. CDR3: CASSLASGGFSYNEQFF. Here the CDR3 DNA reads TGCGCCAGCAGCTTGGCTAGCGGGGGATTCTCCTACAATGAGCAGTTCTTC. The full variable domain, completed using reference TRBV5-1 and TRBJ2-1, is KAGVTQTPRYLIKTRGQQVTLSCSPISGHRSVSWYQQTPGQGLQFLFEYFSETQRNKGNFPGRFSGRQFSNSRSEMNVSTLELGDSALYLCASSLASGGFSYNEQFFGPGTRLTVL.

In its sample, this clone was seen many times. Written as DNA, the CDR3 is TGTGCCAGCAGTGAAAGGGACAGGGCGGTCTATGGCTACACCTTC. Residues: CASSERDRAVYGYTF. The rearrangement uses TRBV2 and TRBJ1-2; 9 positions agree with TRBD1. Germline CDR1 SNHLY, CDR2 FYNNEI. This CDR3 is 15 amino acids long. After removal of 2 bases from V and 4 bases from J, the junction contained 5 bases not matched to a gene.

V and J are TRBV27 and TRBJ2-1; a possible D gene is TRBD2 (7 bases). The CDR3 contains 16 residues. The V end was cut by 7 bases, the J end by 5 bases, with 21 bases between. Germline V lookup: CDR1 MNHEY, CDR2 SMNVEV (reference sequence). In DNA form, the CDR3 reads TGTGCCAGCAAGGGGGGACTACCTTACGGGGACAATGAGCAGTTCTTC. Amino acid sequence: CASKGGLPYGDNEQFF.

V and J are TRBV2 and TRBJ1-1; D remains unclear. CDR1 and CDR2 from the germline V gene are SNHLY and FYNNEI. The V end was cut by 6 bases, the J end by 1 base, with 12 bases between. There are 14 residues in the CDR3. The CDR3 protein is CASRIRHQNTEAFF. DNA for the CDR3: TGTGCCAGCAGGATCCGACACCAGAACACTGAAGCTTTCTTT.

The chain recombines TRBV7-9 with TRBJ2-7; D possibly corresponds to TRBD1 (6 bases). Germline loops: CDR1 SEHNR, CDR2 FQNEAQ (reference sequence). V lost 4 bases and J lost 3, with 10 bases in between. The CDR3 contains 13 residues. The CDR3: CASSSRDNYEQYF. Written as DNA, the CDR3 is TGTGCCAGCAGCTCCCGGGACAACTACGAGCAGTACTTC.

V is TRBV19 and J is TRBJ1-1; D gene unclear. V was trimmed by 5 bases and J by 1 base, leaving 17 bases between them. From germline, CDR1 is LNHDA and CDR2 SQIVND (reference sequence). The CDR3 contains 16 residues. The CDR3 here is CASSVDAGNPNTEAFF. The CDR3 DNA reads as TGTGCCAGTAGTGTGGACGCGGGAAACCCGAACACTGAAGCTTTCTTT.

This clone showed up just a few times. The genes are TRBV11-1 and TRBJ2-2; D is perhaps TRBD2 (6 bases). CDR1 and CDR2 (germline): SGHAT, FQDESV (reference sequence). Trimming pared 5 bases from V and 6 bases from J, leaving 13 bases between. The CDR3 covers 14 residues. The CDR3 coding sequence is TGTGCCAGCAGCCCCCGGGAGCGATCCGGGGAGCTGTTTTTT. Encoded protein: CASSPRERSGELFF.

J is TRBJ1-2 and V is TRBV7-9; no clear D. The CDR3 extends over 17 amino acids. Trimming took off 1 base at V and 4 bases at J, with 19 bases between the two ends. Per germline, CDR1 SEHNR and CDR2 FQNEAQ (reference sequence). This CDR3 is CASSLEGAGTLTYGYTF. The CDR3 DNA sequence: TGTGCCAGCAGCTTAGAGGGAGCCGGAACCCTCACCTATGGCTACACCTTC.

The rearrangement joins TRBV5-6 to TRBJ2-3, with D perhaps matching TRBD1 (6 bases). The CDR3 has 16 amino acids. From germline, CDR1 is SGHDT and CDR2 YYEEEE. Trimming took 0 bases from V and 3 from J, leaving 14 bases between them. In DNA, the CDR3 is TGTGCCAGCAGCTTGGCGTCGGGACATGGTACAGATACGCAGTATTTT. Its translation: CASSLASGHGTDTQYF.

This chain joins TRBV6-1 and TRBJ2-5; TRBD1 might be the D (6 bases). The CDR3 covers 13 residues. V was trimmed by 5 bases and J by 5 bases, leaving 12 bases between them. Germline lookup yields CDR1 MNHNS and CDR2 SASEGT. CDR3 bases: TGTGCCAGCAGTCATACAGGGAAGGAGACCCAGTACTTC. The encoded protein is CASSHTGKETQYF.

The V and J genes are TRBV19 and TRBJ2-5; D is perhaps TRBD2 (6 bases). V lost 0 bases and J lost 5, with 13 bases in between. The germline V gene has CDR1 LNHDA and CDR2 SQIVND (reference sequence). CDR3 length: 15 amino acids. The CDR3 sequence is CASSIEGGRRETQYF. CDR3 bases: TGTGCCAGTAGTATAGAGGGGGGAAGGCGGGAGACCCAGTACTTC. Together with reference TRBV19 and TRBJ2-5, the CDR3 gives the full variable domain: DGGITQSPKYLFRKEGQNVTLSCEQNLNHDAMYWYRQDPGQGLRLIYYSQIVNDFQKGDIAEGYSVSREKKESFPLTVTSAQKNPTAFYLCASSIEGGRRETQYFGPGTRLLVL.

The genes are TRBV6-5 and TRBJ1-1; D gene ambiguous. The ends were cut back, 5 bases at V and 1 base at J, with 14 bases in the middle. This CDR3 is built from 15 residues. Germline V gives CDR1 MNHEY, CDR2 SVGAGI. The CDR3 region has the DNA TGTGCCAGCAGTCGTCGGGGATGGGAGAACACTGAAGCTTTCTTT. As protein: CASSRRGWENTEAFF.

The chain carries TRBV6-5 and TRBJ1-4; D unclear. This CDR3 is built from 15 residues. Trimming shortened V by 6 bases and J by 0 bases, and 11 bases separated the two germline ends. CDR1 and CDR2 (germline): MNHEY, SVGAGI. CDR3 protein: CASRGETTTNEKLFF. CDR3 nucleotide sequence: TGTGCCAGCAGGGGCGAGACGACAACTAATGAAAAACTGTTTTTT.

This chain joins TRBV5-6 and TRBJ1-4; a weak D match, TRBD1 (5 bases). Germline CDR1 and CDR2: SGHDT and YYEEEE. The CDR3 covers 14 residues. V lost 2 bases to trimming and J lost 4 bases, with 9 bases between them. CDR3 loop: CASSLDSLNEKLFF. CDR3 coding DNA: TGTGCCAGCAGCTTAGACAGCCTTAATGAAAAACTGTTTTTT.

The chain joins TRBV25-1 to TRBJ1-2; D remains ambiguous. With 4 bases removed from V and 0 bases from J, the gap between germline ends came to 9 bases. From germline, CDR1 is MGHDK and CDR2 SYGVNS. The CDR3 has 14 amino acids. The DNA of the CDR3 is TGTGCCAGCAGTGCAAAGTTAGCTAACTATGGCTACACCTTC. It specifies CASSAKLANYGYTF.

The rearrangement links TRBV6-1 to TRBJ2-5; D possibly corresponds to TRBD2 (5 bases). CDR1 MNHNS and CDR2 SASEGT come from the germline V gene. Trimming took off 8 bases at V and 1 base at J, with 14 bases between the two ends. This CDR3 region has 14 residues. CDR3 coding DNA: TGTGCCAGCCGCCCCAGCGGAAGCCAAGAGACCCAGTACTTC. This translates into CASRPSGSQETQYF.

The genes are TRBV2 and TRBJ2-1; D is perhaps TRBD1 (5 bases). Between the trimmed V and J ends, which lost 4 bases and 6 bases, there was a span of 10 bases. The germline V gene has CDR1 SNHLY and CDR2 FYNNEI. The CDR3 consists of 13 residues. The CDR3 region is CASSGGQGNEQFF. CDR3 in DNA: TGTGCCAGCAGTGGAGGCCAGGGCAATGAGCAGTTCTTC.